This T cell receptor beta chain was obtained from a study of identical twins. Study-wide points: Insertions ran lower in abundant cord blood beta clonotypes, though not in memory repertoires.

The CDR3 extends over 14 amino acids. V dropped 6 bases and J dropped 7 bases, with 19 bases sitting between them. TCRdb re-analysed the 5' RACE reads in MiXCR, keeping a single row per CDR3 protein. The sample lists approximately 700,000 distinct CDR3 sequences; approximately 6% were seen once. Ten or more counts support this clonotype. Antigen unknown. The sample was naive T cells sorted from blood. The TCR comes from a young man in good health. This rearrangement joins TRBV12-3 or TRBV12-4 to TRBJ2-7, with D maybe TRBD1 (6 bases). The CDR3 nucleotides are TGTGCCAGCAGCCCCGGACAGCCCTCTAGAGAGCAGTACTTC. Its translation: CASSPGQPSREQYF.